This T cell receptor beta chain stems from a study of CD8 T cells in ankylosing spondylitis. Study conclusions and caveats: A motif in TCR beta, a set of fewer than ten highly homologous variants, appeared characteristic of ankylosing spondylitis blood. Disease-linked clones had a CD8+ phenotype and relatively low frequency in peripheral blood. Disease-linked clones reportedly concentrated significantly in matched ankylosing spondylitis synovial fluid.

TCRdb processed the 5' RACE reads anew with MiXCR; each CDR3 protein has one entry. The sample has more than 500,000 distinct CDR3 sequences, over 4% seen once. Germline V CDR1 and CDR2: SGHVS, FNYEAQ. The ends were cut back, 5 bases at V and 10 bases at J, with 23 bases in the middle. The CDR3 consists of 16 residues. This clonotype was recorded at least ten times. The target antigen is unknown. Input material: blood, either unsorted or a sorted T cell fraction (not recorded which). The rearrangement links TRBV7-6 to TRBJ1-4; D is undetermined. This sequence originates from a male donor with ankylosing spondylitis. Here the CDR3 DNA reads TGTGCCAGCAGCCTAAAAGGGAGTACGTGGGGTGCAAAACTGTTTTTT. As protein: CASSLKGSTWGAKLFF.